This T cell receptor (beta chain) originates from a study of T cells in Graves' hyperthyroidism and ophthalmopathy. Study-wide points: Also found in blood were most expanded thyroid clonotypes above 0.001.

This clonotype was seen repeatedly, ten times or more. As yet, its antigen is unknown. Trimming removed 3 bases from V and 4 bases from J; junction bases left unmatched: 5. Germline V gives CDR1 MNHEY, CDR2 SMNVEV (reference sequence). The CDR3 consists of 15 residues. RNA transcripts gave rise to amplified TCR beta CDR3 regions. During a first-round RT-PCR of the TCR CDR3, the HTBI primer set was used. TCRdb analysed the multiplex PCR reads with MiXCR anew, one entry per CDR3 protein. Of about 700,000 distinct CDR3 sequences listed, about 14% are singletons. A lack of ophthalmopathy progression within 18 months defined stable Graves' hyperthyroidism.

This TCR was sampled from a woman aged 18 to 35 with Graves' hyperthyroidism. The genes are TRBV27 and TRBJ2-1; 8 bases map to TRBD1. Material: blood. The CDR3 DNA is TGTGCCAGCAGTTTGGGACAGGTGAGGTACAATGAGCAGTTCTTC. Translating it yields CASSLGQVRYNEQFF.